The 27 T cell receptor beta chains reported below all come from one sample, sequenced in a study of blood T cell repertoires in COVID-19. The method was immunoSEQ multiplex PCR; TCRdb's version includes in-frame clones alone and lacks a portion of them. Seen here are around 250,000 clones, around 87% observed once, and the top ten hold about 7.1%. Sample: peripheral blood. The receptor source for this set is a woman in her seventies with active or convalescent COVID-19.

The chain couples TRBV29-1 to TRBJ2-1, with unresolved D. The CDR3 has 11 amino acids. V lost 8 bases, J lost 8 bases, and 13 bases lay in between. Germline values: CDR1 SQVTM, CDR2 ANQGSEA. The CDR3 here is CSISDGHEQFF. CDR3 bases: TGCAGCATTTCTGATGGCCATGAGCAGTTCTTC.

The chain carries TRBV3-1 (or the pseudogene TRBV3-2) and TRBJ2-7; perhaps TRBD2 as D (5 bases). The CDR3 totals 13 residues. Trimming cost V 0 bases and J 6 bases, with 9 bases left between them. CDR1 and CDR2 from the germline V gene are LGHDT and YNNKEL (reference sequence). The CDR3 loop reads CASSQDLGSEQYF. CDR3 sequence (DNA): TGTGCCAGCAGCCAAGATCTGGGGAGCGAGCAGTACTTC.

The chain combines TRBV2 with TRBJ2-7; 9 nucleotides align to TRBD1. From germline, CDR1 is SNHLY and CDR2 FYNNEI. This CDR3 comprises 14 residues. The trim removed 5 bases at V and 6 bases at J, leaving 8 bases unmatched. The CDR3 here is CASSSTGGLGEQYF. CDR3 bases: TGTGCCAGCAGTTCGACAGGGGGTCTGGGCGAGCAGTACTTC. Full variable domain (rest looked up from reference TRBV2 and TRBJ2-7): EPEVTQTPSHQVTQMGQEVILRCVPISNHLYFYWYRQILGQKVEFLVSFYNNEISEKSEIFDDQFSVERPDGSNFTLKIRSTKLEDSAMYFCASSSTGGLGEQYFGPGTRLTVT.

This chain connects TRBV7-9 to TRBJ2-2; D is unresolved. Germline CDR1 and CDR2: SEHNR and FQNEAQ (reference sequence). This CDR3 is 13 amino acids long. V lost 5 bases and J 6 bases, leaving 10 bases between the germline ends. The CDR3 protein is CASSPGYAGELFF. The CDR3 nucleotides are TGTGCCAGCAGCCCCGGGTACGCCGGGGAGCTGTTTTTT.

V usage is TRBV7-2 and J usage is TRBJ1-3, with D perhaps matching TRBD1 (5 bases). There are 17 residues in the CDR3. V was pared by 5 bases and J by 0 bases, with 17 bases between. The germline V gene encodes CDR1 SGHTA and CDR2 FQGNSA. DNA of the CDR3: TGTGCCAGCAGCGGGACTCCTAGCTTCTCCTCTGGAAACACCATATATTTT. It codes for CASSGTPSFSSGNTIYF. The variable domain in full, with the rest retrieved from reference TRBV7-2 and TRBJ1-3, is GAGVSQSPSNKVTEKGKDVELRCDPISGHTALYWYRQSLGQGLEFLIYFQGNSAPDKSGLPSDRFSAERTGGSVSTLTIQRTQQEDSAVYLCASSGTPSFSSGNTIYFGEGSWLTVV.

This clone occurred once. The CDR3 here is CSVDKWQRETQYF. CDR3 in DNA: TGCAGCGTTGATAAGTGGCAGCGTGAGACCCAGTACTTC. The chain links TRBV29-1 to TRBJ2-5; D is uncertain. In germline, CDR1 is SQVTM, CDR2 ANQGSEA. Trimming stripped 3 bases from V and 5 bases from J, with 13 bases between. The CDR3 loop spans 13 amino acids.

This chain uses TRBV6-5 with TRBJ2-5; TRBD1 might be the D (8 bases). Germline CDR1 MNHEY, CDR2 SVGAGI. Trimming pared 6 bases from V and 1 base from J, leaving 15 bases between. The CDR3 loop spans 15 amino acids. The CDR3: CASRAGDRLQETQYF. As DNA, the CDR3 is TGTGCCAGCAGGGCGGGGGACAGGCTCCAAGAGACCCAGTACTTC.

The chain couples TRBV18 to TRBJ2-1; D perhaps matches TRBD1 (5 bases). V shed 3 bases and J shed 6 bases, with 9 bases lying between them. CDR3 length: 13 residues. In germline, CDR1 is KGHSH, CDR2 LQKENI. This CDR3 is CASSPDRPNEQFF. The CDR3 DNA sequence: TGTGCCAGCTCACCCGACAGACCCAATGAGCAGTTCTTC.

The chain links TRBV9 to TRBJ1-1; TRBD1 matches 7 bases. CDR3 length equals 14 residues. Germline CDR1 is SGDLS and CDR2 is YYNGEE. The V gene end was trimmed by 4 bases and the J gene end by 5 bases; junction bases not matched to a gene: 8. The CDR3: CASSPWDSGTEAFF. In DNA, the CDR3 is TGTGCCAGCAGCCCGTGGGACAGTGGGACTGAAGCTTTCTTT.

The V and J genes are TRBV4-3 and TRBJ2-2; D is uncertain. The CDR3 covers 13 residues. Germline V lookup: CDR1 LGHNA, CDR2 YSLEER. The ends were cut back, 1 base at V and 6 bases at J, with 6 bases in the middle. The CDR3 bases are TGCGCCAGCAGCCAAGTGGGCGCCGGGGAGCTGTTTTTT. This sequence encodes CASSQVGAGELFF.

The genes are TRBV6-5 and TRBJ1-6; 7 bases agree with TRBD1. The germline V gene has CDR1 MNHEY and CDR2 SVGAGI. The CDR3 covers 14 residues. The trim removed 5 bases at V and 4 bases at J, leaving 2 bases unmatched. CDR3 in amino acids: CASSRDSYNSPLHF. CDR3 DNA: TGTGCCAGCAGTAGGGACAGTTATAATTCACCCCTCCACTTT.

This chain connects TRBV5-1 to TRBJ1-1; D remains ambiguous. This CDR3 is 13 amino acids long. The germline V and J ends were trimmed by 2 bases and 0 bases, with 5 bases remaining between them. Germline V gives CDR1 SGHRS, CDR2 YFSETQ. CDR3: CASSFQVNTEAFF. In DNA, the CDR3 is TGCGCCAGCAGCTTCCAGGTGAACACTGAAGCTTTCTTT. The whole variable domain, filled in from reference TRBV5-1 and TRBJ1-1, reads KAGVTQTPRYLIKTRGQQVTLSCSPISGHRSVSWYQQTPGQGLQFLFEYFSETQRNKGNFPGRFSGRQFSNSRSEMNVSTLELGDSALYLCASSFQVNTEAFFGQGTRLTVV.

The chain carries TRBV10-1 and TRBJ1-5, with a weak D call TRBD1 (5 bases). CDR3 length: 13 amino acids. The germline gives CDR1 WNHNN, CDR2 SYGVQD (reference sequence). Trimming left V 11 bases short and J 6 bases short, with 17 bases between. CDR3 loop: CASSGGLGQPQHF. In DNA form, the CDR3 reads TGCGCCTCGTCCGGGGGTTTGGGTCAGCCCCAGCATTTT.

The CDR3 loop reads CASSEAGRTDTQYF. The CDR3 nucleotides are TGTGCCAGCAGTGAAGCGGGGCGCACAGATACGCAGTATTTT. This chain uses TRBV2 with TRBJ2-3; tentative D call: TRBD1 (5 bases). Germline loops: CDR1 SNHLY, CDR2 FYNNEI. With 0 bases removed from V and 1 base from J, the gap between germline ends came to 5 bases. The CDR3 has 14 residues.

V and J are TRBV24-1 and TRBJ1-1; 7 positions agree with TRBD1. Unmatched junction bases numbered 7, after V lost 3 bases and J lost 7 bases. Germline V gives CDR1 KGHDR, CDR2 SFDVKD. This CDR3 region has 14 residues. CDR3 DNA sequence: TGTGCCACCAGTGATCCAGGGCAGGGGGGTGAAGCTTTCTTT. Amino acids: CATSDPGQGGEAFF.

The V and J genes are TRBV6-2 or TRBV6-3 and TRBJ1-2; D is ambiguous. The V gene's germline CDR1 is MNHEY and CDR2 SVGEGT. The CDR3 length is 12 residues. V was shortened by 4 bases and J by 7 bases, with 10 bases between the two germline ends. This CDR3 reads CASSFRHLGYTF. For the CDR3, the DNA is TGTGCCAGCAGTTTCCGACATCTTGGCTACACCTTC.

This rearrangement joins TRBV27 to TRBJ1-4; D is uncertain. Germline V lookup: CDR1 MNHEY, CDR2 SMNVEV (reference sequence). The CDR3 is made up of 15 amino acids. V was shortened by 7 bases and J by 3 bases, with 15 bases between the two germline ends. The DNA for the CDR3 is TGTGCCAGCACCTCAATGCAGAGGCCTAATGAAAAACTGTTTTTT. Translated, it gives CASTSMQRPNEKLFF.

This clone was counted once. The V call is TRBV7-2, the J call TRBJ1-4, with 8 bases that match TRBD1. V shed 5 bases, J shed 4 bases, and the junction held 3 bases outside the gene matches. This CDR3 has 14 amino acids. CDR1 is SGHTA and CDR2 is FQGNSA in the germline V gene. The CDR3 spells CASSLTGVNEKLFF. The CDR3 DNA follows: TGTGCCAGCAGCCTGACAGGGGTTAATGAAAAACTGTTTTTT. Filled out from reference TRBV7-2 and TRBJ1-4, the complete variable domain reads GAGVSQSPSNKVTEKGKDVELRCDPISGHTALYWYRQSLGQGLEFLIYFQGNSAPDKSGLPSDRFSAERTGGSVSTLTIQRTQQEDSAVYLCASSLTGVNEKLFFGSGTQLSVL.

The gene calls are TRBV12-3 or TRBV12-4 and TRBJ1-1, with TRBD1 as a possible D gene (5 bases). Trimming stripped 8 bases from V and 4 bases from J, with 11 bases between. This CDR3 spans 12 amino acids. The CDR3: CASGGAGTEAFF. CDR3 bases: TGTGCCAGCGGGGGAGCGGGCACTGAAGCTTTCTTT.

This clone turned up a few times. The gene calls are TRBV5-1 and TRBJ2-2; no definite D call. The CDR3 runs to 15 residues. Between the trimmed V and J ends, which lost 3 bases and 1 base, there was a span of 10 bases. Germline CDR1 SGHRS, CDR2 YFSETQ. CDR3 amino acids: CASSSDTLNTGELFF. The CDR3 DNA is TGCGCCAGCAGCTCCGACACGCTGAACACCGGGGAGCTGTTTTTT.

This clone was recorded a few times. The CDR3 is CASSLGPSSYNSPLHF. The CDR3 DNA sequence: TGTGCCAGCAGCTTGGGTCCCAGCTCCTATAATTCACCCCTCCACTTT. The rearrangement uses TRBV5-6 and TRBJ1-6; D is unclear. V was cut by 0 bases and J by 0 bases, with 7 bases left in between. In germline, CDR1 is SGHDT, CDR2 YYEEEE. The CDR3 has 16 amino acids.

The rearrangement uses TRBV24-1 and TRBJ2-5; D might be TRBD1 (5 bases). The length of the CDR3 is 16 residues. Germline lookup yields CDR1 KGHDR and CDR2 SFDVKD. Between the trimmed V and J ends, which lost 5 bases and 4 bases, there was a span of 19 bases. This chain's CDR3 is CATSGRQDDSPETQYF. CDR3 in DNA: TGTGCCACCAGTGGGCGTCAAGATGACAGTCCAGAGACCCAGTACTTC.

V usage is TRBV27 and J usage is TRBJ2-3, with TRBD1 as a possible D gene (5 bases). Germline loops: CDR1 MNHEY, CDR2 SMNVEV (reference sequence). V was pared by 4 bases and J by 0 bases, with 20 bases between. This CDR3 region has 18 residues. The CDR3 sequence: CASSSRLDRASSTDTQYF. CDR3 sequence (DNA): TGTGCCAGCAGTTCTCGTCTCGACAGAGCATCTAGCACAGATACGCAGTATTTT.

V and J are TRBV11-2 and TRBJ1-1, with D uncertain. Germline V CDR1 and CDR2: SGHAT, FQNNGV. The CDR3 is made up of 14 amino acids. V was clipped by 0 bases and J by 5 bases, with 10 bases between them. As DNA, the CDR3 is TGTGCCAGCAGCTTAGAGGCCCTTGGTACTGAAGCTTTCTTT. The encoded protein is CASSLEALGTEAFF.

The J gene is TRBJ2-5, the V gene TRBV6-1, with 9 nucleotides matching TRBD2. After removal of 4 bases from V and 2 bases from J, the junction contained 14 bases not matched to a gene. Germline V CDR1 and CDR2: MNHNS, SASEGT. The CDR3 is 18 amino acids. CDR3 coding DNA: TGTGCCAGCAGTGGCACAGGGGACCCAGCGGGGGGACAAGAGACCCAGTACTTC. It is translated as CASSGTGDPAGGQETQYF.

CDR3 protein: CASSADRGPNQPQHF. The CDR3 coding sequence is TGTGCCAGCAGCGCGGACAGGGGCCCGAATCAGCCCCAGCATTTT. The chain couples TRBV4-2 to TRBJ1-5, with 9 bases aligning to TRBD1. The CDR3 is made up of 15 amino acids. In germline, CDR1 is LGHNA, CDR2 YNFKEQ. V trimming: 5 bases; J trimming: 4 bases; junction bases outside the gene matches: 6.

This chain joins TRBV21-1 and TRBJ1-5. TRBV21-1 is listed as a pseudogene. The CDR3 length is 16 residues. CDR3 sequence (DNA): TGTGCCAACATGTCCGGAGCCGGTCATAGCAATCAGCCCCAGCATTTT. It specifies CANMSGAGHSNQPQHF.